The source of this T cell receptor (beta chain) is a study of T cell repertoires in cytomegalovirus infection. TCRdb processed the reads anew with MiXCR; each CDR3 protein has one entry. This sample has hundreds of thousands of distinct CDR3 sequences; 30% to 40% occur once, and the top ten carry roughly 16%. Regarding this clonotype: Its antigen remains unknown.

Overall study results and limits: Dominant in the ex vivo response were TCR beta clonotypes restricted by HLA-C and specific for CMV. Summed frequency of public TCR beta families distinguished CMV carriers with the relevant HLA.

This CDR3 has 16 residues. The germline CDR1 and CDR2 sequences are MNHNS and SASEGT. Trimming shortened V by 6 bases and J by 7 bases, and 22 bases separated the two germline ends. The receptor's source is a human donor in good health (CMV status not recorded). Some clones in this sample may be carry-over from other donors' samples. The chain carries TRBV6-1 and TRBJ1-5; D is perhaps TRBD1 (5 bases). The specimen was cultured PBMCs, collected from culture after CMV antigen stimulation. The CDR3 sequence is CASSPLPGGAGQPQHF. The CDR3 nucleotides read TGTGCCAGCAGCCCCCTGCCCGGGGGAGCGGGGCAGCCCCAGCATTTT.